This T cell receptor (beta chain) emerged from a study of CD8 T cells in ankylosing spondylitis. This clonotype appeared many times. Researchers built TCR beta libraries using quantitative 5'-RACE with molecular barcodes. From the 5' RACE reads, TCRdb called clonotypes with MiXCR, one entry per CDR3 protein. The sample has 100,000 to 150,000 distinct CDR3 sequences, more than 9.5% seen once. The V and J ends lost 6 bases and 3 bases, in that order; junction bases with no gene match: 5. CDR3 length equals 15 residues. The rearrangement links TRBV12-3 or TRBV12-4 to TRBJ1-3, with 10 nucleotides matching TRBD1. The sequence derives from a female donor with ankylosing spondylitis or in good health (not recorded which). Sequences were obtained from blood, either unsorted or a sorted T cell fraction (not recorded which). CDR3 residues: CASSRTGGVGNTIYF. CDR3 bases: TGTGCCAGCAGCCGGACAGGGGGAGTTGGAAACACCATATATTTT.